The T cell receptor (beta chain) described here comes from a study of response to subunit inactivated influenza vaccine. TCRdb re-called the RT-PCR reads through MiXCR, storing one row per CDR3 protein. The sample yields some 640,000 distinct CDR3 sequences, approximately 15% seen once. From germline, CDR1 is SGHKS and CDR2 YYEKEE (reference sequence). Trimming removed 2 bases from V and 8 bases from J, with 13 bases in between. The CDR3 sequence is 13 residues long. The chain recombines TRBV5-5 with TRBJ1-2; D not resolved. The TCR comes from a man in his fifties or sixties who received an inactivated influenza vaccine. This specimen was PBMCs from blood, taken approximately 15 days before vaccination. CDR3 in DNA: TGTGCCAGCAGCTTTTGGGGAGTCGGGGGCTACACCTTC. Protein: CASSFWGVGGYTF.